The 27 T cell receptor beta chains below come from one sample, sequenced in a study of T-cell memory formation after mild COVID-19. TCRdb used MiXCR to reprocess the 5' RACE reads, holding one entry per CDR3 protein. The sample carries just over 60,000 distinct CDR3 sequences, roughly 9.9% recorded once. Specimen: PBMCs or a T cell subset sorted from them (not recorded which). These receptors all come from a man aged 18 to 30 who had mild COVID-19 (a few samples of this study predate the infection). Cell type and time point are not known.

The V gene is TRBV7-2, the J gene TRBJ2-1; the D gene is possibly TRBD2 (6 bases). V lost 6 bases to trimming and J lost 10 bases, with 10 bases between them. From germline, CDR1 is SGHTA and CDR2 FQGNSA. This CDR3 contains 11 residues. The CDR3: CASRGGREQFF. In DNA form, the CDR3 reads TGTGCCAGCAGGGGGGGTCGGGAGCAGTTCTTC.

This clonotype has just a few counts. Here the CDR3 DNA reads TGTGCCAGCAGCCGATCAGAGGGCACCGGGGAGCTGTTTTTT. Its protein is CASSRSEGTGELFF. The chain has TRBV3-1 and TRBJ2-2, with TRBD2 as a possible D gene (5 bases). The germline gives CDR1 LGHDT, CDR2 YNNKEL (reference sequence). Trimming shortened V by 4 bases and J by 4 bases, and 10 bases separated the two germline ends. This CDR3 comprises 14 residues.

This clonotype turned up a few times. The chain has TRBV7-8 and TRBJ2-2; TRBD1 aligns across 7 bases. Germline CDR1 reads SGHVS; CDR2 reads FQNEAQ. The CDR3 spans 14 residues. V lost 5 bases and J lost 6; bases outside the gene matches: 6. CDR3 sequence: CASSILRGSGELFF. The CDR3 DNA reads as TGTGCCAGCAGCATACTCAGGGGGTCCGGGGAGCTGTTTTTT.

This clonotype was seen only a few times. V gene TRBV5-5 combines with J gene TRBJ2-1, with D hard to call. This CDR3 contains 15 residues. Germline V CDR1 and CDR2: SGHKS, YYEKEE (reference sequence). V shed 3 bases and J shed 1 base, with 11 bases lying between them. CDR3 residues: CASSSRLGSYNEQFF. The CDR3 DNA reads TGTGCCAGCAGCTCTAGGCTCGGATCCTACAATGAGCAGTTCTTC.

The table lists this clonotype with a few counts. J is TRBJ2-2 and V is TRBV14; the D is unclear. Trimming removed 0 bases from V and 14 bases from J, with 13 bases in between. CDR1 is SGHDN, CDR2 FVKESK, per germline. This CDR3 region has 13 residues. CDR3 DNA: TGTGCCAGCAGCCAAGATCGGACCGGGCGCCTGTTTTTT. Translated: CASSQDRTGRLFF.

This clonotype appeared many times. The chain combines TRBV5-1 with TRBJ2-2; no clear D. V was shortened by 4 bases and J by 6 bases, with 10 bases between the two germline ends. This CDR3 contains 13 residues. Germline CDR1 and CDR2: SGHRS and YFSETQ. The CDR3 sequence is CASSPSFSGELFF. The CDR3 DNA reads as TGCGCCAGCAGCCCCAGTTTTTCCGGGGAGCTGTTTTTT. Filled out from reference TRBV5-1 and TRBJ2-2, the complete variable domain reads KAGVTQTPRYLIKTRGQQVTLSCSPISGHRSVSWYQQTPGQGLQFLFEYFSETQRNKGNFPGRFSGRQFSNSRSEMNVSTLELGDSALYLCASSPSFSGELFFGEGSRLTVL.

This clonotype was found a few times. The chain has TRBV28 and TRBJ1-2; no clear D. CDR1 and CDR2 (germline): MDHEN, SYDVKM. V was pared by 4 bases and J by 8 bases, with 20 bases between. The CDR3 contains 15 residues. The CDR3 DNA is TGTGCCAGCAGTTCGATAAGCGCGGTTGGGCGCGGCTACACCTTC. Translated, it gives CASSSISAVGRGYTF.

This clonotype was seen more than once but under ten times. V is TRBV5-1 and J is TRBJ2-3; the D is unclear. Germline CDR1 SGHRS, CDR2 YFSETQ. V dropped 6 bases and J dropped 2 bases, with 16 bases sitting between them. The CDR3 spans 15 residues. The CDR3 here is CASTFRPDFTDTQYF. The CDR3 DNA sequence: TGCGCCAGCACATTCCGACCCGATTTCACAGATACGCAGTATTTT.

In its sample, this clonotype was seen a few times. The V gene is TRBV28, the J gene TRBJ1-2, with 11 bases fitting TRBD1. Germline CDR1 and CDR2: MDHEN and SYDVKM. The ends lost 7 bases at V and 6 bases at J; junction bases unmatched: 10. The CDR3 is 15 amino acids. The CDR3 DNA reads TGTGCCAGCACCCTAGACCAGGGACAGGGGGATGGCTACACCTTC. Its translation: CASTLDQGQGDGYTF.

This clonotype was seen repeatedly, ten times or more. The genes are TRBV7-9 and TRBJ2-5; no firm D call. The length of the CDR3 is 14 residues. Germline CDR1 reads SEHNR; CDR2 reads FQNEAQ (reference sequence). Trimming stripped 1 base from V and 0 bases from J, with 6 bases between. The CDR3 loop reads CASSLGRYQETQYF. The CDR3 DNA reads TGTGCCAGCAGCTTAGGTCGCTACCAAGAGACCCAGTACTTC.

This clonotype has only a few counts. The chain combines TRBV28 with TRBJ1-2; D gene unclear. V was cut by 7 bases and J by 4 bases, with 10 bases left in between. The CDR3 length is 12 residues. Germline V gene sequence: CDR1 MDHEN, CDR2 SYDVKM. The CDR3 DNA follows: TGTGCCAGCACCAGAGCTAGCTATGGCTACACCTTC. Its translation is CASTRASYGYTF.

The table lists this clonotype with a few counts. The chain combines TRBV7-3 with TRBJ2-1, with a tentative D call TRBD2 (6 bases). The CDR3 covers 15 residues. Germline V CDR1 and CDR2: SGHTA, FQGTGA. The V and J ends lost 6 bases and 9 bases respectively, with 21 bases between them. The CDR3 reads CASSKTLGGMGEQFF. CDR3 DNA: TGTGCCAGCAGTAAAACCTTGGGGGGAATGGGTGAGCAGTTCTTC.

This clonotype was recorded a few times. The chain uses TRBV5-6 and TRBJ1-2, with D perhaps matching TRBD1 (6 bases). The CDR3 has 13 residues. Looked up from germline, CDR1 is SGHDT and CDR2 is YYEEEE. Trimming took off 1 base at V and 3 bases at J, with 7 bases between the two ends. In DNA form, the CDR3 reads TGTGCCAGCAGCTTGTCAGGGGACTATGGCTACACCTTC. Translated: CASSLSGDYGYTF.

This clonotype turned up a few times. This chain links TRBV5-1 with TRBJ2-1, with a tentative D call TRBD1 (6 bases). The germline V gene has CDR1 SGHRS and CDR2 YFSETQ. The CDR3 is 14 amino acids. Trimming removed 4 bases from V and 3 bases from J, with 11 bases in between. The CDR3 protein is CASSQRTDYNEQFF. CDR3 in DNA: TGCGCCAGCAGCCAAAGGACAGACTACAATGAGCAGTTCTTC.

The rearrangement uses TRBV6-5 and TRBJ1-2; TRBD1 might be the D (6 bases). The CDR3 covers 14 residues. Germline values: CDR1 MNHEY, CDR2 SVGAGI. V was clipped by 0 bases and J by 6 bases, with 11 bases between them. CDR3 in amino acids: CASSYSQGRNGYTF. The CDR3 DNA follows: TGTGCCAGCAGTTACTCGCAGGGGAGGAATGGCTACACCTTC.

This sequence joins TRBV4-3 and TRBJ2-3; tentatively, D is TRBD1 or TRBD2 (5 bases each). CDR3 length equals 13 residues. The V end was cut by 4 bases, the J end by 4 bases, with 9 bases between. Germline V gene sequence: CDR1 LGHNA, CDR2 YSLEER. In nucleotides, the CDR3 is TGCGCCAGCAGCCTGGGGGTGCCAGATACGCAGTATTTT. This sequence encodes CASSLGVPDTQYF.

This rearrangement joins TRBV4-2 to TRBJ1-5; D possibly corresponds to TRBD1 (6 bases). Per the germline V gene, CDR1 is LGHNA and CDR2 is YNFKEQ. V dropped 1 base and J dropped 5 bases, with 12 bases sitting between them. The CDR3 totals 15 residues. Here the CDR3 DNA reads TGTGCCAGCAGCCAAGTCCAGGGGCAGGATCAGCCCCAGCATTTT. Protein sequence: CASSQVQGQDQPQHF.

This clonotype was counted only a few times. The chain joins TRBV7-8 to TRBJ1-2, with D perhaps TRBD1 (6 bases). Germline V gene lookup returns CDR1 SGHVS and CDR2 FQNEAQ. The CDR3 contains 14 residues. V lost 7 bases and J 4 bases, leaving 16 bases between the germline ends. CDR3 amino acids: CASTWGARGYGYTF. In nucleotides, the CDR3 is TGTGCCAGCACCTGGGGGGCGCGCGGCTATGGCTACACCTTC.

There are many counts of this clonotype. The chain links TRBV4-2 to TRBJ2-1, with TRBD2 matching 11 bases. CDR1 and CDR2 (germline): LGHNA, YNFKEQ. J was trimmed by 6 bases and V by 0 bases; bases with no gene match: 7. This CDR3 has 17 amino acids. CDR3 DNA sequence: TGTGCCAGCAGCCAAGAAGCTCTAGCGGGGGGTAGCAATGAGCAGTTCTTC. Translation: CASSQEALAGGSNEQFF.

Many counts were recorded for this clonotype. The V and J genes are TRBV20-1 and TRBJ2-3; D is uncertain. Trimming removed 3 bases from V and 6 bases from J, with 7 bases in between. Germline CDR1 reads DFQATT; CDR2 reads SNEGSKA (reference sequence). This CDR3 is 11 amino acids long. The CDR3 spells CSASKGDTQYF. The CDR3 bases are TGCAGTGCTAGTAAAGGGGATACGCAGTATTTT.

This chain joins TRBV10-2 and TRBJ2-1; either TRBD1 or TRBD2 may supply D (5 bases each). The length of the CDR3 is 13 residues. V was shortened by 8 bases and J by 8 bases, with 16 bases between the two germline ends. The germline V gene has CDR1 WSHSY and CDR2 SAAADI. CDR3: CASGRSRGDEQFF. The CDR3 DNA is TGCGCCAGCGGTCGGAGTCGAGGGGATGAGCAGTTCTTC.

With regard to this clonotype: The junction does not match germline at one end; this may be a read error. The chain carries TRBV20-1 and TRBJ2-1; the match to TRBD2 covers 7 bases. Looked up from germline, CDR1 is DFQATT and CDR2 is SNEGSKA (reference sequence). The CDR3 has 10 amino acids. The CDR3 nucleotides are TGTGGGACTACTGGCAATGAGCAGTTCTTC. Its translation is CGTTGNEQFF.

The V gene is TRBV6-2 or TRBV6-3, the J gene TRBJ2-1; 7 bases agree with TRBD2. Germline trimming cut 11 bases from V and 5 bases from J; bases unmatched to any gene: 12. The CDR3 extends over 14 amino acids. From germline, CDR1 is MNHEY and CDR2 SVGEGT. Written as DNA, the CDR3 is TGTGCCGCCAGCAGTTACCGGGGGGACAATGAGCAGTTCTTC. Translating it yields CAASSYRGDNEQFF.

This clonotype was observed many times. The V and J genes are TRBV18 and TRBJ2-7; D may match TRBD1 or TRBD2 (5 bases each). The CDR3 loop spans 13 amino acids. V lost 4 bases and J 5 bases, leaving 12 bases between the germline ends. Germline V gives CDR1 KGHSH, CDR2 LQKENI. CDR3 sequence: CASSRTLGDEQYF. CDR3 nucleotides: TGTGCCAGCTCACGAACCTTGGGGGACGAGCAGTACTTC. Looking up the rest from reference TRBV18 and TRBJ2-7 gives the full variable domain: NAGVMQNPRHLVRRRGQEARLRCSPMKGHSHVYWYRQLPEEGLKFMVYLQKENIIDESGMPKERFSAEFPKEGPSILRIQQVVRGDSAAYFCASSRTLGDEQYFGPGTRLTVT.

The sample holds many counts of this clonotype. The CDR3 spells CASSLFRETQYF. The CDR3, as DNA: TGTGCCAGCAGCTTATTTCGGGAGACCCAGTACTTC. The chain combines TRBV7-2 with TRBJ2-5; D is undetermined. There are 12 residues in the CDR3. Deletions cut 2 bases from V and 5 bases from J, with 6 bases between. Germline CDR1 reads SGHTA; CDR2 reads FQGNSA.

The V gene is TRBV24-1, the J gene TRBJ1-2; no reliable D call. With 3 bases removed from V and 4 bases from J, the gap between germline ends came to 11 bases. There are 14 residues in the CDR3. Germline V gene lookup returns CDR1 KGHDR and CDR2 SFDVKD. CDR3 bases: TGTGCCACCAGTGATACGTCGACGGCCTATGGCTACACCTTC. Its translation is CATSDTSTAYGYTF.

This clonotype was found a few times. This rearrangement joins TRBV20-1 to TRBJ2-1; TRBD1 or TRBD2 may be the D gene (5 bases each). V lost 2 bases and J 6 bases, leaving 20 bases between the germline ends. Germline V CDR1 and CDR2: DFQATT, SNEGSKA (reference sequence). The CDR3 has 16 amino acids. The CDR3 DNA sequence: TGCAGTGCTAGACCTCCTGGGACCGCGCTCCGCAATGAGCAGTTCTTC. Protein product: CSARPPGTALRNEQFF.